This TCR beta chain originates from a study of blood T cell repertoires in COVID-19. For the study at large: The cDNA or gDNA used as material had been derived from T cells, B-cell-depleted T cells, or PBMCs.

Clones were read by immunoSEQ multiplex PCR, and TCRdb kept only the in-frame ones, dropping some. Among some 260,000 clones listed, 80% to 95% were seen once. This CDR3 comprises 15 residues. Germline CDR1 reads MNHEY; CDR2 reads SVGAGI. Trimming took off 11 bases at V and 3 bases at J, with 19 bases between the two ends. The chain employs TRBV6-5 and TRBJ1-4; D is possibly TRBD1 (6 bases). The receptor was derived from a woman in her late teens or twenties who had recovered from COVID-19. The sequenced sample was PBMCs or T cells enriched from blood (not recorded which). CDR3 in amino acids: CASNSAGASNEKLFF. CDR3 nucleotides: TGTGCCTCAAACTCGGCAGGGGCGTCTAATGAAAAACTGTTTTTT.